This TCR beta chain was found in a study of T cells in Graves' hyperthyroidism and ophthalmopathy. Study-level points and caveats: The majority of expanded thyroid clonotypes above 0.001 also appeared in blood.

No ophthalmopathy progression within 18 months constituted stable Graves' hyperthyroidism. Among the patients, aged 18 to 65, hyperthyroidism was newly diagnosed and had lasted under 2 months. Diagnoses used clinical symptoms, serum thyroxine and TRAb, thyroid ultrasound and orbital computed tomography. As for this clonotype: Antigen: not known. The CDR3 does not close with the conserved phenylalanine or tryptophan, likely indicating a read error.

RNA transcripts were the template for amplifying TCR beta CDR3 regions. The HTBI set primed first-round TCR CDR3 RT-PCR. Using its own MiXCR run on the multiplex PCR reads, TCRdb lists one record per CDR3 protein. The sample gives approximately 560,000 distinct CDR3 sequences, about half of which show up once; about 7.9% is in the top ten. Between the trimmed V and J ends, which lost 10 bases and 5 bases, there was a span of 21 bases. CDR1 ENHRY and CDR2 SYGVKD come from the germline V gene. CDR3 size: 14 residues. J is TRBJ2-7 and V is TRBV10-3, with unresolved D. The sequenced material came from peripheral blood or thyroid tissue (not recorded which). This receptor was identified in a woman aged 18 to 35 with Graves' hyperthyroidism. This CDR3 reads CATGRDRTMNEQYI. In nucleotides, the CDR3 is TGTGCCACCGGCAGAGACCGAACGATGAACGAGCAGTACATC.